This T cell receptor (beta chain) was captured in a study of T-cell memory formation after mild COVID-19. Study results and caveats: Clones that shrank (day 15 to 85) were balanced CD4/CD8, whereas later expanders leaned CD4+.

Germline V gene lookup returns CDR1 DFQATT and CDR2 SNEGSKA (reference sequence). V shed 0 bases, J shed 11 bases, and the junction held 8 bases outside the gene matches. The CDR3 has 15 residues. This clonotype was observed a few times. Its antigen remains unidentified. TCRdb passed the 5' RACE reads through MiXCR, listing each CDR3 protein once. Among 250,000 to 350,000 distinct CDR3 sequences, approximately 15% were seen once, and the ten largest hold around 20%. The V gene is TRBV20-1, the J gene TRBJ2-4; 12 bases map to TRBD1. Sequenced input: PBMCs or a T cell subset sorted from them (not recorded which). The TCR was taken from a man between 18 and 29 years old who had mild COVID-19 (a few samples of this study predate the infection). Cell type and time point are not known. Here the CDR3 DNA reads TGCAGTGCTAGAGAAGGGACAGGGGGCGGAAGGCTTCAGTACTTC. It codes for CSAREGTGGGRLQYF.